This T cell receptor beta chain is from a study of blood T cells in healthy people across ages. Study-wide points: The study regarded diversity estimates from one million T cells as underestimates. Possibly, changes in expanded clonotypes were confounded because donor CMV status was unknown. In older individuals, TCR beta diversity per million T cells was lower, falling roughly linearly with age.

V was pared by 1 base and J by 0 bases, with 16 bases between. CDR3 length: 18 amino acids. Germline V gene lookup returns CDR1 SEHNR and CDR2 FQNEAQ (reference sequence). In the case of this clonotype: What it binds is not known.

A second about 7 to 11 cycle PCR used barcoded and J-beta primers. TCRdb processed the 5' RACE reads anew with MiXCR; each CDR3 protein has one entry. The table has 550,000 to 650,000 distinct CDR3 sequences, about 28% seen once. Another study also made use of these data, one on T cells of mothers and their children.

The sample taken for sequencing was blood. The chain links TRBV7-9 to TRBJ2-1; possibly TRBD1 for D (6 bases). The receptor was derived from a boy between 2 and 10 years old in good health. CDR3 in amino acids: CASSLEGTRGSSYNEQFF. For the CDR3, the DNA is TGTGCCAGCAGCTTAGAGGGCACGAGGGGGAGCTCCTACAATGAGCAGTTCTTC.